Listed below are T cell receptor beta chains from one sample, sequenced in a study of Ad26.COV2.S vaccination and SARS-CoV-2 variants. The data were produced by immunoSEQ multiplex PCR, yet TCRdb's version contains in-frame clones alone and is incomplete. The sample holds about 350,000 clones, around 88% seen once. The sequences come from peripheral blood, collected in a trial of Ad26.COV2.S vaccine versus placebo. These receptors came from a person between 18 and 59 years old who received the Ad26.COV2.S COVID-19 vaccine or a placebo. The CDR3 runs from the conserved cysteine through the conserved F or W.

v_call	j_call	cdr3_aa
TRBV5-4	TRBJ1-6	CASSFGGQSVSPLHF
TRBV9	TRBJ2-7	CASSKKDRAGYEQYF
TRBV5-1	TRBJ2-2	CASSLPESSGTANTGELFF
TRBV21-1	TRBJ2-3	CASSWGRLAPSDTQYF
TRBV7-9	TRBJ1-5	CASSLGSGVLLF
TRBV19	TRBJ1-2	CASSTGQALLGYTF
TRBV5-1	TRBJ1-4	CASSPAATNEKLFF
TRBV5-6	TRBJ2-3	CASSTTSSVSTQYF
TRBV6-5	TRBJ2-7	CASSYNRGPTYEQYF
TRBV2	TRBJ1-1	CASRQAPNTEAFF
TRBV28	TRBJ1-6	CASGGSYNSPLHF
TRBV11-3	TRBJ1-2	CASMTWGQNSNYGYTF
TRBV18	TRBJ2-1	CASSPPRRDNEQFF
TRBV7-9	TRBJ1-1	CASSDPGQLNTEAFF
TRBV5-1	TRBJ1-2	CASSLGPSGSYTF
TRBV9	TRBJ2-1	CASSARGGGSGNEQFF
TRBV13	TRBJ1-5	CASSLGGADSGQPQHF
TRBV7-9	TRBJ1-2	CASSPPTAWGYGYTF
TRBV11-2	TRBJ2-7	CASRAGGLYEQYF
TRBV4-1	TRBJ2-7	CASSPWTGSGEQYF
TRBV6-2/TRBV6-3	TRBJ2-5	CASSQQETQYF
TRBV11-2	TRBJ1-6	CASSDWSSPLHF
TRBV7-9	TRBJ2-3	CASSSGQGSTDTQYF
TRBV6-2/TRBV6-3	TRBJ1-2	CASSYDLGYYGYTF
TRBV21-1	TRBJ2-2	CASSKGEAGNTGELFF
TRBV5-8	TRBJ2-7	CASSLEQVRYEQYF